This entry features one TCR beta chain sequence. The data were obtained in a study of T cell changes during pregnancy in multiple sclerosis. Clones were sequenced by immunoSEQ multiplex PCR, and TCRdb holds only the in-frame ones, with some missing. The repertoire includes tens of thousands of clones, around 89% of them detected once, and 0.7% to 0.9% sits in the top ten. Germline V gives CDR1 SEHNR, CDR2 FQNEAQ (reference sequence). The V and J ends lost 4 bases and 2 bases respectively, with 11 bases between them. The length of the CDR3 is 14 residues. The clonotype comes from a female donor in good health, enrolled as a control in a pregnancy study. The chain joins TRBV7-9 to TRBJ1-1, with TRBD1 as a possible D gene (6 bases). Sequencing was performed on peripheral blood, taken in the first trimester of pregnancy. CDR3 amino acids: CASSSRTANTEAFF. For the CDR3, the DNA is TGTGCCAGCAGCTCCCGGACAGCTAACACTGAAGCTTTCTTT.